These T cell receptor beta chains were read from a single sample in a study of T cell repertoires in aging, cancer and after chemotherapy. Each CDR3 protein is one row after TCRdb ran MiXCR on the multiplex PCR reads. The table lists 1,200 or so distinct CDR3 sequences, roughly 60% of them singletons, with 95% in the top ten. The sample taken for sequencing was blood. The receptors originated from a human donor with a blood cancer. Both conserved end residues are part of each CDR3. The D gene is left open where the match is weak. Rows may omit the clone size; those that give it use once, few, many or a size class.

.,TRBV19,.,TRBJ2-7,CASSIRGLPYEQYF,TGTGCCAGTAGTATTAGGGGACTCCCCTACGAGCAGTACTTC
once,TRBV19,.,TRBJ1-2,CASSNQHGAAGYTF,TGTGCCAGTAGTAACCAGCATGGGGCTGCCGGCTACACCTTC
.,TRBV29-1,.,TRBJ1-1,CSVELTGEAFF,TGCAGCGTTGAACTGACAGGAGAAGCTTTCTTT
.,TRBV30,.,TRBJ1-4,CAWSRGGNEKLFF,TGTGCCTGGTCCAGAGGGGGAAATGAAAAACTGTTTTTT
.,TRBV29-1,.,TRBJ2-2,CSGQRQFTGELFF,TGCAGCGGACAAAGACAGTTCACCGGGGAGCTGTTTTTT
once,TRBV30,.,TRBJ2-7,CAWSTGQIISYEQYF,TGTGCCTGGAGTACCGGACAGATAATTTCCTACGAGCAGTACTTC
few,TRBV12-3/TRBV12-4,TRBD2,TRBJ2-3,CASSSLGGADTQYF,TGTGCCAGCAGTTCCCTGGGGGGGGCAGATACGCAGTATTTT
.,TRBV27,.,TRBJ2-1,CASSPSPDLAYNEQFF,TGTGCCAGTTCCCCCAGCCCCGATCTCGCTTACAATGAGCAGTTCTTC
.,TRBV6-5,.,TRBJ2-3,CASRQGLRVAYPTDTQYF,TGTGCCAGCAGACAAGGGCTTCGGGTAGCTTACCCCACAGATACGCAGTATTTT
.,TRBV6-5,TRBD1,TRBJ1-2,CASSVTGGRGYTF,TGTGCCAGCAGCGTTACAGGGGGTCGTGGCTACACCTTC
few,TRBV29-1,.,TRBJ1-1,CSVDQGYTEAFF,TGCAGCGTTGATCAGGGGTACACTGAAGCTTTCTTT
.,TRBV29-1,.,TRBJ2-6,CSVGGDRMANVLTF,TGCAGCGTTGGAGGGGATCGGATGGCCAACGTCCTGACTTTC
.,TRBV6-5,TRBD1,TRBJ2-5,CASREPGTGKETQYF,TGTGCCAGCAGGGAACCCGGGACAGGGAAGGAGACCCAGTACTTC
.,TRBV6-2/TRBV6-3,.,TRBJ1-6,CASSYGGVDNSPLHF,TGTGCCAGCAGTTACGGGGGGGTCGATAATTCACCCCTCCACTTT
few,TRBV6-2/TRBV6-3,TRBD1,TRBJ1-6,CASSYATGDSPLHF,TGTGCCAGCAGTTACGCGACAGGGGACTCACCCCTCCACTTT
.,TRBV18,TRBD1,TRBJ2-3,CASSPSGTGDTQYF,TGTGCCAGCTCACCCAGTGGGACAGGGGATACGCAGTATTTT
once,TRBV6-5,.,TRBJ2-2,CASSYLMSGELFF,TGTGCCAGCAGTTACTTGATGTCCGGGGAGCTGTTTTTT
.,TRBV6-2/TRBV6-3,.,TRBJ2-3,CASSYPGYRATDTQYF,TGTGCCAGCAGTTACCCCGGGTACAGGGCAACAGATACGCAGTATTTT
.,TRBV12-3/TRBV12-4,.,TRBJ1-5,CASSLQYSNQPQHF,TGTGCCAGCAGTTTACAGTATAGCAATCAGCCCCAGCATTTT
.,TRBV6-6,.,TRBJ2-5,CASRQYQETQYF,TGTGCCAGCAGACAGTACCAAGAGACCCAGTACTTC
.,TRBV7-9,.,TRBJ2-4,CASSPPGPPIQYF,TGTGCCAGCAGTCCTCCGGGACCCCCTATTCAGTACTTC
.,TRBV19,.,TRBJ1-4,CASRGLGEKLFF,TGTGCCAGTAGGGGGCTAGGTGAAAAACTGTTTTTT
.,TRBV30,.,TRBJ1-4,CAWSVGSGLNEKLFF,TGTGCCTGGAGTGTAGGTTCAGGGCTAAATGAAAAACTGTTTTTT
.,TRBV6-1,.,TRBJ1-5,CASSEVGQGVGQPQHF,TGTGCCAGCAGTGAAGTAGGGCAGGGCGTAGGTCAGCCCCAGCATTTT
.,TRBV6-5,.,TRBJ2-7,CASSRQKPGVNSYEQYF,TGTGCCAGCAGCCGCCAAAAACCAGGGGTAAACTCCTACGAGCAGTACTTC
.,TRBV6-5,.,TRBJ1-1,CASIRRGGTEAFF,TGTGCCAGCATTCGTCGGGGGGGGACTGAAGCTTTCTTT
.,TRBV6-2/TRBV6-3,.,TRBJ2-1,CASSEGRWTDNEQFF,TGTGCCAGCAGTGAAGGTCGCTGGACAGACAATGAGCAGTTCTTC
.,TRBV10-3,.,TRBJ1-4,CAIRGGGVTEKLFF,TGTGCCATCAGAGGGGGGGGAGTCACGGAGAAACTGTTTTTT
.,TRBV6-5,TRBD1,TRBJ1-2,CASSYSDRVYGYTF,TGTGCCAGCAGTTACTCGGACAGGGTTTATGGCTACACCTTC
.,TRBV6-5,.,TRBJ2-1,CASSYGQQPSYNEQFF,TGTGCCAGCAGTTACGGGCAGCAACCCTCCTACAATGAGCAGTTCTTC
few,TRBV19,.,TRBJ2-3,CASSYEGGTDTQYF,TGTGCCAGTAGTTACGAAGGGGGCACAGATACGCAGTATTTT
few,TRBV19,TRBD2,TRBJ2-2,CASSGGANTGELFF,TGTGCCAGTAGCGGGGGGGCGAACACCGGGGAGCTGTTTTTT
.,TRBV6-6,.,TRBJ2-7,CASSTIPSSYEQYF,TGTGCCAGCAGTACAATACCAAGCTCCTACGAGCAGTACTTC
.,TRBV6-2/TRBV6-3,.,TRBJ2-5,CASSFGGLETQYF,TGTGCCAGCAGCTTCGGGGGGCTTGAGACCCAGTACTTC
.,TRBV11-1,TRBD1,TRBJ2-5,CASSRTGGKRTQYF,TGTGCCAGCAGCCGGACAGGGGGGAAACGGACCCAGTACTTC
.,TRBV5-1,.,TRBJ2-3,CASSLGLHTDTQYF,TGCGCCAGCAGCCTGGGACTCCACACAGATACGCAGTATTTT
.,TRBV19,.,TRBJ1-1,CASTERGFRNTEAFF,TGTGCCAGTACCGAGAGGGGATTCAGGAACACTGAAGCTTTCTTT
few,TRBV29-1,.,TRBJ1-1,CSVVQDENTEAFF,TGCAGCGTTGTACAGGACGAGAACACTGAAGCTTTCTTT
once,TRBV6-6,TRBD1,TRBJ1-6,CASSEYAGGSPLHF,TGTGCCAGCAGTGAGTATGCAGGGGGTTCACCCCTCCACTTT
.,TRBV6-8,TRBD1,TRBJ2-1,CAGDSLPQFF,TGTGCCGGGGACAGTCTCCCACAGTTCTTC
.,TRBV6-1,.,TRBJ1-6,CASSEDGRVAGYSPLHF,TGTGCCAGCAGTGAAGATGGCAGGGTGGCGGGCTATTCACCCCTCCACTTT
.,TRBV19,.,TRBJ2-2,CASSIRSGELFF,TGTGCCAGTAGTATAAGGAGCGGGGAGCTGTTTTTT
.,TRBV6-2/TRBV6-3,.,TRBJ2-1,CASSSHNEQFF,TGTGCCAGCAGTTCCCACAATGAGCAGTTCTTC
.,TRBV13,TRBD2,TRBJ2-7,CASSLAAGVYEQYF,TGTGCCAGCAGCTTAGCGGCGGGGGTATACGAGCAGTACTTC
.,TRBV19,TRBD1,TRBJ2-7,CASSPMTGTYEQYF,TGTGCCAGTAGTCCGATGACAGGGACCTACGAGCAGTACTTC
few,TRBV19,.,TRBJ2-5,CASSNGGTRETQYF,TGTGCCAGTAGTAACGGGGGGACAAGGGAGACCCAGTACTTC
.,TRBV7-2,TRBD1,TRBJ1-2,CASSLLDRGLDGYTF,TGTGCCAGCAGCTTATTGGACAGGGGGCTTGATGGCTACACCTTC
few,TRBV27,.,TRBJ2-7,CASSLSWQGGYYEQYF,TGTGCCAGCAGTTTATCGTGGCAGGGGGGCTACTACGAGCAGTACTTC